This is a list of T cell receptor beta chains from one sample in a study of CD8 T cells in ankylosing spondylitis. Using its own MiXCR run on the 5' RACE reads, TCRdb lists one record per CDR3 protein. Altogether 250,000 or so distinct CDR3 sequences are present, 18% being singletons, with the ten largest covering under 40%. Sequenced sample: blood, either unsorted or a sorted T cell fraction (not recorded which). These TCRs come from a male donor with ankylosing spondylitis or in good health (not recorded which). The CDR3 runs from the conserved cysteine through the conserved F or W. A D gene is named only where the DNA matches it firmly. Only part of the rows carry a size: once, few, many, or a class if the clone is expanded.

>many|TRBV9|-|TRBJ2-3
CASSLGLFSTDTQYF
TGTGCCAGCAGCTTGGGACTTTTTTCCACAGATACGCAGTATTTT
>few|TRBV29-1|TRBD1|TRBJ2-5
CSASPGQGQETQYF
TGCAGCGCTAGTCCGGGACAGGGACAAGAGACCCAGTACTTC
>-|TRBV12-3/TRBV12-4|TRBD1|TRBJ1-5
CASSVGQGWQPQHF
TGTGCCAGCAGCGTAGGACAGGGTTGGCAGCCCCAGCATTTT
>-|TRBV20-1|TRBD2|TRBJ2-1
CSAMPWGLAGDHNEQFF
TGCAGTGCTATGCCCTGGGGACTAGCGGGAGACCACAATGAGCAGTTCTTC
>-|TRBV28|-|TRBJ2-7
CASSFVPTGPSYEQYF
TGTGCCAGCAGTTTTGTCCCCACAGGGCCCTCCTACGAGCAGTACTTC
>many|TRBV29-1|-|TRBJ1-4
CSAFGAGPATNEKLFF
TGCAGCGCTTTTGGGGCAGGGCCTGCAACTAATGAAAAACTGTTTTTT
>many|TRBV2|-|TRBJ2-7
CASSEELLDDSYEQYF
TGTGCCAGCAGTGAAGAGTTACTAGACGACTCCTACGAGCAGTACTTC
>many|TRBV12-3/TRBV12-4|-|TRBJ2-4
CASAPGWNIQYF
TGTGCCAGCGCCCCCGGATGGAACATTCAGTACTTC
>many|TRBV21-1|-|TRBJ2-3
CASSSGESTDTQYF
TGTGCCAGCAGTAGCGGGGAAAGCACAGATACGCAGTATTTT
>many|TRBV20-1|-|TRBJ1-4
CSAAPATAGEKLFF
TGCAGTGCTGCCCCCGCGACAGCAGGTGAAAAACTGTTTTTT
>-|TRBV29-1|-|TRBJ2-7
CSVENGSYEQYF
TGCAGCGTTGAAAACGGCTCCTACGAGCAGTACTTC
>-|TRBV28|-|TRBJ2-5
CASSLLRSRGVYQETQYF
TGTGCCAGCAGTTTATTGAGATCGAGGGGGGTATACCAAGAGACCCAGTACTTC
>-|TRBV6-1|TRBD2|TRBJ2-1
CASSERTSGYNEQFF
TGTGCCAGCAGTGAACGGACTAGCGGTTACAATGAGCAGTTCTTC
>-|TRBV27|TRBD2|TRBJ2-1
CASSYIPGLARGANEQFF
TGTGCCAGCAGTTATATCCCGGGACTAGCGAGAGGGGCCAATGAGCAGTTCTTC
>few|TRBV11-1|-|TRBJ1-1
CASSTFGVDTEAFF
TGTGCCAGCAGTACCTTTGGTGTTGACACTGAAGCTTTCTTT
>few|TRBV4-2|TRBD2|TRBJ2-5
CASSTRTSGLQETQYF
TGTGCCAGCAGCACCCGGACTAGCGGGTTGCAAGAGACCCAGTACTTC
>-|TRBV12-3/TRBV12-4|-|TRBJ2-1
CASSLQAGFTEQFF
TGTGCCAGCAGTTTACAGGCGGGATTCACTGAGCAGTTCTTC
>many|TRBV29-1|-|TRBJ2-5
CSVDLGIGYQETQYF
TGCAGCGTTGATTTGGGAATCGGGTACCAAGAGACCCAGTACTTC
>many|TRBV27|-|TRBJ2-7
CASSLCWDCEQYF
TGTGCCAGCAGTTTATGTTGGGATTGCGAGCAGTACTTC
>-|TRBV6-5|-|TRBJ1-6
CASSYKEGNYNSPLHF
TGTGCCAGCAGTTACAAGGAAGGGAACTATAATTCACCCCTCCACTTT
>-|TRBV2|-|TRBJ2-7
CASSEAGPYGYEQYF
TGTGCCAGCAGTGAAGCAGGGCCCTATGGCTACGAGCAGTACTTC
>few|TRBV7-6|-|TRBJ2-1
CASSSGAQLERCNEQFF
TGTGCCAGCAGCTCTGGGGCCCAACTAGAGCGGTGCAATGAGCAGTTCTTC
>few|TRBV12-3/TRBV12-4|-|TRBJ2-2
CASSPGGERYTGELFF
TGTGCCAGCAGTCCCGGAGGGGAGAGGTACACCGGGGAGCTGTTTTTT
>-|TRBV5-6|-|TRBJ2-1
CASSLEPGHQTRTRSYNEQFF
TGTGCCAGCAGCTTGGAGCCGGGACACCAAACGAGGACCCGCTCCTACAATGAGCAGTTCTTC
>-|TRBV10-2|-|TRBJ1-1
CASSEPPVRMDQLDTEAFF
TGCGCCAGCAGTGAGCCTCCCGTTCGGATGGATCAGCTAGACACTGAAGCTTTCTTT
>-|TRBV12-3/TRBV12-4|TRBD2|TRBJ2-3
CASSLGLAGGPTDTQYF
TGTGCCAGCAGTTTAGGTCTAGCGGGAGGGCCCACAGATACGCAGTATTTT
>-|TRBV19|-|TRBJ1-5
CASSIGLAGPQHF
TGTGCCAGTAGTATCGGGTTAGCGGGGCCCCAGCATTTT
>-|TRBV6-1|TRBD2|TRBJ2-1
CASSTGTSGIMWGEQFF
TGTGCCAGCAGTACCGGGACTAGCGGAATTATGTGGGGTGAGCAGTTCTTC
>few|TRBV4-1|-|TRBJ2-7
CASSPNYGPPYEQYF
TGCGCCAGCAGCCCCAACTACGGCCCCCCCTACGAGCAGTACTTC
>-|TRBV4-1|-|TRBJ2-1
CASSQVLGGKYNEQFF
TGCGCCAGCAGCCAAGTCCTAGGGGGAAAATACAATGAGCAGTTCTTC
>-|TRBV10-3|-|TRBJ1-6
CAISELQGQDSPLHF
TGTGCCATCAGTGAGTTGCAAGGCCAGGATTCACCCCTCCACTTT
>few|TRBV20-1|-|TRBJ1-5
CSARDPLAGMAGNQPQHF
TGCAGTGCTAGAGACCCCCTAGCAGGCATGGCGGGCAATCAGCCCCAGCATTTT
>-|TRBV9|-|TRBJ2-4
CATPGGRKNIQYF
TGTGCTACCCCCGGGGGCCGCAAAAACATTCAGTACTTC
>-|TRBV7-8|TRBD1|TRBJ2-7
CATRDRDYEQYF
TGTGCCACCCGGGACAGGGACTACGAGCAGTACTTC
>-|TRBV6-5|-|TRBJ1-1
CASSYSGIKNTEAFF
TGTGCCAGCAGTTACTCTGGGATAAAGAACACTGAAGCTTTCTTT
>-|TRBV2|-|TRBJ2-5
CASRWPGFQETQYF
TGTGCCAGCAGGTGGCCGGGGTTCCAAGAGACCCAGTACTTC
>-|TRBV11-2|-|TRBJ2-2
CASSTPSSVGSTGELFF
TGTGCCAGCAGCACGCCGTCTAGCGTCGGGAGCACCGGGGAGCTGTTTTTT
>few|TRBV7-9|-|TRBJ2-7
CASSLLGLDEQYF
TGTGCCAGCAGCTTATTAGGGCTGGACGAGCAGTACTTC
>many|TRBV12-3/TRBV12-4|TRBD2|TRBJ2-1
CASSGLDEQFF
TGTGCCAGCAGCGGACTAGATGAGCAGTTCTTC
>-|TRBV14|-|TRBJ2-1
CASSQDSEGLSYNEQFF
TGTGCCAGCAGCCAAGATTCCGAGGGGCTCTCCTACAATGAGCAGTTCTTC
>few|TRBV5-1|TRBD1|TRBJ2-7
CATRQGSPEGVPYEQYF
TGCGCCACCCGACAGGGCTCACCGGAAGGTGTGCCCTACGAGCAGTACTTC
>-|TRBV5-6|-|TRBJ2-2
CASSLDGNTGELFF
TGTGCCAGCAGCTTGGACGGGAACACCGGGGAGCTGTTTTTT
>-|TRBV6-2/TRBV6-3|TRBD2|TRBJ2-2
CARLAGEDTGELFF
TGTGCCAGGCTAGCGGGAGAGGACACCGGGGAGCTGTTTTTT
>-|TRBV20-1|-|TRBJ1-2
CSARDNDLPVPDSGYTF
TGCAGTGCTAGAGATAACGACCTTCCGGTTCCCGACTCCGGCTACACCTTC
>-|TRBV4-2|TRBD2|TRBJ2-7
CASSQDLAGGDEQYF
TGTGCCAGCAGCCAAGATCTAGCGGGAGGGGACGAGCAGTACTTC
>few|TRBV4-2|TRBD2|TRBJ2-1
CASSHTSGTTYNEQFF
TGTGCCAGCAGCCATACAAGCGGGACCACCTACAATGAGCAGTTCTTC
>-|TRBV29-1|-|TRBJ2-1
CSVGTEYNEQFF
TGCAGCGTTGGGACAGAATACAATGAGCAGTTCTTC
>few|TRBV4-1|TRBD2|TRBJ2-1
CASSQEGSGRVNEQFF
TGCGCCAGCAGCCAAGAGGGTAGCGGGAGGGTTAATGAGCAGTTCTTC
>few|TRBV4-1|TRBD2|TRBJ2-1
CASSQDRTSGPEQFF
TGCGCCAGCAGCCAAGATCGGACTAGCGGGCCCGAGCAGTTCTTC
>-|TRBV13|TRBD1|TRBJ2-7
CASSQLGQNYEQYF
TGTGCCAGCAGCCAGTTGGGACAGAACTACGAGCAGTACTTC
>few|TRBV15|-|TRBJ2-3
CATSSDYTDTQYF
TGTGCCACCAGCTCAGACTACACAGATACGCAGTATTTT
>-|TRBV24-1|-|TRBJ2-1
CATFRGISYNEQFF
TGTGCCACCTTTAGGGGGATCTCCTACAATGAGCAGTTCTTC
>few|TRBV7-8|-|TRBJ2-7
CASSSSAPYEQYF
TGTGCCAGCAGCTCTAGCGCTCCCTACGAGCAGTACTTC
>few|TRBV15|TRBD2|TRBJ2-5
CATSREREGTETQYF
TGTGCCACCAGCAGAGAGCGGGAGGGCACAGAGACCCAGTACTTC
>-|TRBV27|-|TRBJ2-7
CASKDLAHGDEQYF
TGTGCCAGCAAGGATTTGGCCCACGGGGACGAGCAGTACTTC
>-|TRBV7-6|-|TRBJ1-6
CASSPALEGPNSPLHF
TGTGCCAGCAGCCCCGCCTTGGAGGGCCCCAATTCACCCCTCCACTTT
>-|TRBV12-3/TRBV12-4|-|TRBJ2-1
CASSLILASDEQFF
TGTGCCAGCAGTTTAATCCTAGCGTCGGATGAGCAGTTCTTC
>few|TRBV4-3|TRBD2|TRBJ2-1
CASSQDRPSGLRVGEQFF
TGCGCCAGCAGCCAAGATCGACCTAGCGGGTTGAGAGTAGGTGAGCAGTTCTTC